Below, 20 T cell receptor beta chains from the same sample are listed, as sequenced in a study of T cell clonality in common variable immunodeficiency. Repertoires were generated with immunoSEQ multiplex PCR, while TCRdb's copy carries only in-frame clones and drops some. This repertoire holds about 59,000 clones, and none appear only once. The sequencing sample was made of peripheral blood mononuclear cells. The receptors here all came from a person between 18 and 69 years old in good health.

This clone came up many times. The read ends 3 residues early relative to the CDR3; the germline J gene fills the gap. V gene TRBV7-2 combines with J gene TRBJ1-5; weak D call: TRBD1 (6 bases). V lost 5 bases, J lost 6 bases, and 11 bases lay in between. CDR3 size: 13 residues. Germline V gene sequence: CDR1 SGHTA, CDR2 FQGNSA. The sequenced part of the CDR3 DNA is TGTGCCAGCAGCGCAAGGGGGGGTCAGCCC. It is translated as CASSARGGQP. The full CDR3 sequence reads CASSARGGQPQHF.

At least ten counts were recorded for this clone. The read is 3 residues too short to cover the CDR3 end, so that end is filled in from the germline J gene. J is TRBJ2-3 and V is TRBV5-1; TRBD1 is a possible D gene (6 bases). There are 14 residues in the CDR3. The germline gives CDR1 SGHRS, CDR2 YFSETQ. The germline V and J ends were trimmed by 0 bases and 2 bases, with 7 bases remaining between them. The CDR3 DNA, read in part, is TGCGCCAGCAGCTTGGGGACAGCCACAGATACG. Translating it yields CASSLGTATDT. The entire CDR3 sequence reads CASSLGTATDTQYF.

CDR3 residues: CAWSGAVSGYFTDTAFF. The CDR3 DNA, read in part, is TGTGCCTGGAGTGGGGCGGTCAGCGGTTATTTCACAGATACG. V usage is TRBV30 and J usage is TRBJ1-1; D gene ambiguous. The CDR3 is cut off 3 residues early in the read; its end comes from the germline J gene. The germline V gene encodes CDR1 GTSNPN and CDR2 SVGIG (reference sequence). The CDR3 totals 17 residues.

Many counts were recorded for this clone. The missing CDR3 end, 3 residues past where the read stops, is filled in from the germline J gene. The chain is built from TRBV2 and TRBJ1-5; D ambiguous. The CDR3 loop spans 12 amino acids. The V end lost 8 bases, the J end lost 4 bases, and 9 bases lay between the germline ends. From germline, CDR1 is SNHLY and CDR2 FYNNEI. The sequenced part of the CDR3 DNA is TGTGCCAGCTGTCTGCTAAATCAGCCC. The encoded protein is CASCLLNQP. The CDR3, in full, reads CASCLLNQPQHF.

Concerning this clone: The read ends 3 residues early relative to the CDR3; the germline J gene fills the gap. Other DNA sequences from this sample encode an identical CDR3 as well. V is TRBV7-2 and J is TRBJ1-3; D remains ambiguous. Germline loops: CDR1 SGHTA, CDR2 FQGNSA. Deletions cut 3 bases from V and 4 bases from J, with 13 bases between. The CDR3 contains 15 residues. CDR3 region: CASSFDTDRGNTIYF. The part of the CDR3 DNA that was read is TGTGCCAGCAGCTTTGACACAGATCGAGGAAACACC.

This clone was seen many times. With the read ending 3 residues before the CDR3 end, the germline J gene is used to fill in that end. J is TRBJ1-2 and V is TRBV7-9; 10 bases agree with TRBD1. This CDR3 has 14 residues. Germline CDR1 SEHNR, CDR2 FQNEAQ (reference sequence). The V segment lost 5 bases and the J segment 7 bases; nucleotides outside the gene matches: 7. The CDR3 bases that were read are TGTGCCAGCAGCGAGGGACAGGGGATATTTGGC. It translates to CASSEGQGIFG. In full, the CDR3 reads CASSEGQGIFGYTF.

This clone was found many times. The CDR3 goes on 3 residues after the read ends, and that part is filled in from the germline J gene. The V and J genes are TRBV20-1 and TRBJ2-1; 9 bases are a match to TRBD2. The ends lost 6 bases at V and 3 bases at J; junction bases unmatched: 0. Germline CDR1 is DFQATT and CDR2 is SNEGSKA (reference sequence). This CDR3 has 12 amino acids. The CDR3: CSARGGYNEQFF. CDR3 bases read: TGCAGTGCGCGGGGGGGCTACAATGAG.

This clone was seen ten or more times. The read ends 3 residues early relative to the CDR3; the germline J gene fills the gap. This chain uses TRBV5-1 with TRBJ2-1, with D possibly matching TRBD1 (5 bases). CDR3 length: 15 residues. The ends were cut back, 4 bases at V and 6 bases at J, with 17 bases in the middle. Per the germline V gene, CDR1 is SGHRS and CDR2 is YFSETQ. Incomplete CDR3 DNA: TGCGCCAGCAGCGTAGCTGGGGCGATCGGCAATGAG. It is translated as CASSVAGAIGNE. The full CDR3 reads CASSVAGAIGNEQFF.

This clone was recorded many times. The read is 3 residues too short to cover the CDR3 end, so that end is filled in from the germline J gene. The chain has TRBV30 and TRBJ1-4; D not certain. The CDR3 runs 14 residues. Germline V gives CDR1 GTSNPN, CDR2 SVGIG (reference sequence). With 4 bases removed from V and 8 bases from J, the gap between germline ends came to 17 bases. CDR3 protein: CAWTLRSRGEKLFF. Partial CDR3 DNA: TGTGCCTGGACACTAAGGAGCCGCGGGGAAAAA.

The table lists this clone with many counts. The sequence runs out 3 residues before the end of the CDR3; the remainder is reconstructed from the germline J gene. V is TRBV6-2 or TRBV6-3 and J is TRBJ1-5; D is unresolved. The length of the CDR3 is 12 residues. V was trimmed by 6 bases and J by 4 bases, leaving 7 bases between them. Germline lookup yields CDR1 MNHEY and CDR2 SVGEGT. CDR3 DNA (partial): TGTGCCAGCAGGGCTCCTAATCAGCCC. Translated, it gives CASRAPNQP. The full CDR3 is CASRAPNQPQHF.

This clone has only a few counts. Coverage ceases 3 residues before the CDR3 finishes, and the germline J gene fills in the end. The chain recombines TRBV10-2 with TRBJ2-2; D is possibly TRBD1 (5 bases). Deletions cut 4 bases from V and 4 bases from J, with 16 bases between. The germline gives CDR1 WSHSY, CDR2 SAAADI. This CDR3 has 16 residues. CDR3 residues: CASSAMDTLRTGELFF. The part of the CDR3 DNA that was read is TGCGCCAGCAGTGCCATGGACACATTGCGCACCGGGGAG.

Many counts were recorded for this clone. The read ends 3 residues before the CDR3 terminus; that terminus is restored from the germline J gene. This chain joins TRBV7-9 and TRBJ1-4; a weak D match, TRBD1 (6 bases). Germline V gene data show CDR1 as SEHNR and CDR2 as FQNEAQ (reference sequence). Trimming removed 5 bases from V and 7 bases from J, with 17 bases in between. The length of the CDR3 is 15 residues. CDR3 bases read: TGTGCCAGCAGCATAGGAACAGGGTTTGGTGAAAAA. This gives the protein CASSIGTGFGEK. From start to end, the CDR3 is CASSIGTGFGEKLFF.

This clone was counted at least ten times. The sequenced fragment ends 3 residues before the CDR3 boundary, so the rest is inferred from the germline J gene. The chain joins TRBV19 to TRBJ2-2; weak D call: TRBD1 (6 bases). CDR3 length: 15 amino acids. CDR1 and CDR2 from the germline V gene are LNHDA and SQIVND (reference sequence). V lost 3 bases, J lost 4 bases, and 12 bases lay in between. The covered CDR3 bases are TGTGCCAGTAGTATTGGGGGCTTGGGCACCGGGGAG. This encodes CASSIGGLGTGE. The entire CDR3 protein reads CASSIGGLGTGELFF.

This clone was picked up many times. The read stops 3 residues short of the end of the CDR3; the missing end is completed from the germline J gene. This sequence joins TRBV5-1 and TRBJ1-2; 7 bases align to TRBD1. J was trimmed by 3 bases and V by 3 bases; bases with no gene match: 2. The CDR3 is made up of 13 amino acids. From germline, CDR1 is SGHRS and CDR2 YFSETQ. The covered CDR3 bases are TGCGCCAGCAGCTCAGGACAGGACTATGGC. This codes for CASSSGQDYG. The CDR3 in full is CASSSGQDYGYTF. Complete variable domain (other parts from reference TRBV5-1 and TRBJ1-2): KAGVTQTPRYLIKTRGQQVTLSCSPISGHRSVSWYQQTPGQGLQFLFEYFSETQRNKGNFPGRFSGRQFSNSRSEMNVSTLELGDSALYLCASSSGQDYGYTFGSGTRLTVV.

As regards this clone: The read ends 3 residues before the CDR3 terminus; that terminus is restored from the germline J gene. V and J are TRBV2 and TRBJ1-6, with 8 bases matching TRBD1. This CDR3 has 16 residues. Germline assignment: CDR1 SNHLY and CDR2 FYNNEI. Trimming took 5 bases from V and 5 from J; bases not matched to a gene: 8. The CDR3 DNA, read in part, is TGTGCCAGCAGTTTGCAGGGGGCGGGTAATAATTCACCC. This sequence encodes CASSLQGAGNNSP. The full-length CDR3 reads as CASSLQGAGNNSPLHF.

This clone occurred many times. The CDR3 end is not reached by the read, which stops 3 residues before it; the germline J gene fills it in. The chain employs TRBV5-4 and TRBJ2-4; D is perhaps TRBD2 (6 bases). Germline values: CDR1 SGHNT, CDR2 YYREEE (reference sequence). This CDR3 has 13 residues. The CDR3 sequence is CASSAGLQETQYF. The CDR3 DNA, read in part, is TGTGCCAGCAGCGCGGGACTTCAAGAGACT.

This clone was counted ten times or more. CDR3 bases read: TGTGCCAGCAGTTCTGCGGTACTAGCGGCCTACGAG. This encodes CASSSAVLAAYE. The full CDR3 protein is CASSSAVLAAYEQYF. This chain uses TRBV28 with TRBJ2-7; 8 nucleotides align to TRBD2. The CDR3 extends 3 residues past the end of the read, so its final part is completed from the germline J gene. The V gene's germline CDR1 is MDHEN and CDR2 SYDVKM. The trim removed 4 bases at V and 2 bases at J, leaving 7 bases unmatched. The length of the CDR3 is 15 residues.

This clone has a count of ten or more. One end of the junction fails to match germline, which may point to a read error. The read stops 3 residues short of the end of the CDR3; the missing end is completed from the germline J gene. This chain links TRBV4-2 with TRBJ1-1; D call uncertain. Germline CDR1 LGHNA, CDR2 YNFKEQ. The CDR3 has 13 amino acids. The DNA read from the CDR3 is TGCGCCAGCAGCTTTACTATGAACACTGAA. Encoded protein: CASSFTMNTE. The full CDR3 is CASSFTMNTEAFF.

This clone was recorded at least ten times. The read halts 3 residues ahead of the CDR3 end, with the missing end drawn from the germline J gene. The chain has TRBV5-6 and TRBJ2-1, with TRBD2 matching over 9 bases. The V segment lost 2 bases and the J segment 6 bases; nucleotides outside the gene matches: 6. Germline CDR1 reads SGHDT; CDR2 reads YYEEEE. The CDR3 spans 15 residues. The CDR3 is CASSFGTSSLNEQFF. The sequenced CDR3 bases are TGTGCCAGCAGCTTCGGGACTAGCTCTCTCAATGAG. The entire variable domain, with the rest obtained from reference TRBV5-6 and TRBJ2-1, is as follows: DAGVTQSPTHLIKTRGQQVTLRCSPKSGHDTVSWYQQALGQGPQFIFQYYEEEERQRGNFPDRFSGHQFPNYSSELNVNALLLGDSALYLCASSFGTSSLNEQFFGPGTRLTVL.

Ten or more counts support this clone. The CDR3 goes on 3 residues after the read ends, and that part is filled in from the germline J gene. The chain couples TRBV29-1 to TRBJ2-2; 8 bases agree with TRBD2. Germline CDR1 is SQVTM and CDR2 is ANQGSEA. V dropped 6 bases and J dropped 6; count of bases not matched to a gene: 12. This CDR3 is 15 amino acids long. CDR3 in amino acids: CSVDPGLGSPGELFF. The part of the CDR3 DNA that was read is TGCAGCGTAGATCCGGGACTAGGGAGCCCCGGGGAG.